This TCR beta chain was captured by sequencing in a study of shared clonotypes between healthy human individuals. This table comes from immunoSEQ multiplex PCR, and its TCRdb copy is limited to in-frame clones, with some not included. Altogether fewer than 400,000 clones are present, under 80% being singletons, with the ten largest covering approximately 10%. In regard to this clone: Its target is not known.

Findings of the study overall: The generation probabilities recorded for non-shared clonotypes fell below those of clonotypes shared by all four donors. Clonotype sharing across donors was expected to vary with sequencing depth.

Trimming left V 6 bases short and J 4 bases short, with 10 bases between. The CDR3 consists of 13 residues. Germline values: CDR1 SNHLY, CDR2 FYNNEI. The chain is built from TRBV2 and TRBJ1-5; TRBD1 is a possible D gene (6 bases). The sequenced material came from memory CD4+ T cells sorted from blood. Sample subset: CD45RA-negative fraction. This receptor was obtained from a man aged 30 to 39 in good health. CDR3 sequence: CASSGTWNQPQHF. The CDR3 nucleotides read TGTGCCAGCAGCGGGACATGGAATCAGCCCCAGCATTTT. The full variable domain, completed using reference TRBV2 and TRBJ1-5, is EPEVTQTPSHQVTQMGQEVILRCVPISNHLYFYWYRQILGQKVEFLVSFYNNEISEKSEIFDDQFSVERPDGSNFTLKIRSTKLEDSAMYFCASSGTWNQPQHFGDGTRLSIL.